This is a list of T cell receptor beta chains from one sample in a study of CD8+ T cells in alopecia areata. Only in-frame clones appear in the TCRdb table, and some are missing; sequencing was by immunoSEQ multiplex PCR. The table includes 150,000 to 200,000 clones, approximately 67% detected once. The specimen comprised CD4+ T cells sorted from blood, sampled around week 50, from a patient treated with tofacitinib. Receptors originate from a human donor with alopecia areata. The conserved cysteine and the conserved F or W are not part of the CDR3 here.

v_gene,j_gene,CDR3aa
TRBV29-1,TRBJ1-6,SVVLRASNSPLH
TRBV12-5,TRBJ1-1,ASGLDDRGNTEAF
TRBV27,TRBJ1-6,ASSFRQGNSPLH
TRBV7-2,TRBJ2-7,ASSSSGAAYEQY
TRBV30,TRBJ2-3,AWISGSTQY
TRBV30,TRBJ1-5,AWSGQTNQPQH
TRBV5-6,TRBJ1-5,ASSLGQGGNQPQH
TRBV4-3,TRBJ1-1,ASSHLTGLNTEAF
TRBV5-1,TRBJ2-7,ASSPDSTEQY
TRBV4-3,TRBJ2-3,ASSQEGLVTDTQY
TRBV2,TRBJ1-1,ASSGDRVDTEAF
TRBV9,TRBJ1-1,ASSPSGGTLLNTEAF
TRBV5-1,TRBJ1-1,ASSRGQGALKTEAF
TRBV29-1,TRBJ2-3,SAGVNTDTQY
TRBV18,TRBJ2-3,ASSPPASTDTQY
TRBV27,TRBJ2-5,ASSSRTRGGETQY
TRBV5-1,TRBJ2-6,ASEGTGWGANVLT
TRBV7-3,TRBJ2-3,ASSPSKTSTDTQY
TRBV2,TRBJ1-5,ASSDRTGGNQPQH
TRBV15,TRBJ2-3,ATSRGGTDTQY
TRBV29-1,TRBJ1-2,SVRHTGPNYGYT
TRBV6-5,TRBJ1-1,ASSYSTGNTEAF
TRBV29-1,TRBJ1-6,SVRDRPNSPLH
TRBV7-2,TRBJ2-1,ASSPPGQGAHNEQF
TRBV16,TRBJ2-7,ASRHRTGGEQY
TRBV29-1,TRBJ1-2,STHGSYGYT
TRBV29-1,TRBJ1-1,SVEGGMNTEAF
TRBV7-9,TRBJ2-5,ASSPGGGETQY
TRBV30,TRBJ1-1,AWKRPFRRDTEAF
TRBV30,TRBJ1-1,AWGRMGNTEAF
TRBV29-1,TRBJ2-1,SVGLNEQF
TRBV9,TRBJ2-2,ATSRGGTGELF
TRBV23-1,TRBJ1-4,ASTQNEKLF
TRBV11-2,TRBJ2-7,ASSLGHLGEQY
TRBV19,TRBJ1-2,ASSQTNNYGYT
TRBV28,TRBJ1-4,ASSSVATGEKLF
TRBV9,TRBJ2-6,ASSVGTRPGANVLT
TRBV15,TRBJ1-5,ATSRDRGRGWPQH
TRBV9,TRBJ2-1,ASSQGGLATYEQF
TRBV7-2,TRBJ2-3,ASSLDLVLDTQY
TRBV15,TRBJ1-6,ATSRDSQSPLH
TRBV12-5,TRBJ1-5,ASGLRDANQPQH
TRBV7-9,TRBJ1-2,ASSLDSYGYT
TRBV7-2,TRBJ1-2,ASSLEGGGSGYT
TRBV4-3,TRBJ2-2,ASSQEAVFRAGELF
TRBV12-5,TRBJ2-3,ASGLVRAGDTDTQY
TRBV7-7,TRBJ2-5,ASSRRGQAQETQY
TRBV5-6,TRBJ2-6,ASSFRISGANVLT
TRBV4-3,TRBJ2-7,ASSRALAGIYEQY
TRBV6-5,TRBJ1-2,ASSYSRTGGGYGYT
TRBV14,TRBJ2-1,ASSPLAGSYNEQF